The 12 T cell receptor beta chains reported below all come from one sample, sequenced in a study of cytomegalovirus exposure and HLA in healthy donors. Assay: immunoSEQ multiplex PCR; the TCRdb copy retains only in-frame clones and omits some. The data show approximately 76,000 clones, with roughly 94% seen just once and less than 2.5% held by the top ten. The specimen sequenced was PBMCs. The receptors stem from a woman aged 18-29 years in good health and CMV-seronegative.

The rearrangement links TRBV18 to TRBJ2-7; 8 positions agree with TRBD1. The CDR3 length is 15 residues. Germline V gene lookup returns CDR1 KGHSH and CDR2 LQKENI. V trimming: 5 bases; J trimming: 5 bases; junction bases outside the gene matches: 11. CDR3 amino acids: CASSSPAGGWDEQYF. The CDR3 DNA follows: TGTGCCAGCTCATCCCCGGCAGGGGGCTGGGACGAGCAGTACTTC.

V and J are TRBV7-8 and TRBJ1-3; D possibly corresponds to TRBD1 (6 bases). Per the germline V gene, CDR1 is SGHVS and CDR2 is FQNEAQ. The CDR3 has 17 residues. V gave up 2 bases and J gave up 0 bases, with 14 bases separating them. CDR3 DNA: TGTGCCAGCAGCTTACCAAGGACAGTTACCTCTGGAAACACCATATATTTT. Encoded protein: CASSLPRTVTSGNTIYF.

The chain links TRBV6-1 to TRBJ2-1; D uncertain. The CDR3 has 12 residues. Germline loops: CDR1 MNHNS, CDR2 SASEGT. The ends were cut back, 5 bases at V and 5 bases at J, with 7 bases in the middle. CDR3 region: CASSSYNNEQFF. The CDR3 bases are TGTGCCAGCAGTTCTTATAACAATGAGCAGTTCTTC.

CDR3 region: CASSFLSADTQYF. The CDR3 nucleotides are TGTGCCAGCAGCTTCCTAAGCGCAGATACGCAGTATTTT. V and J are TRBV7-2 and TRBJ2-3; D remains unclear. The germline V gene encodes CDR1 SGHTA and CDR2 FQGNSA. This CDR3 has 13 residues. Trimming pared 3 bases from V and 4 bases from J, leaving 8 bases between.

V usage is TRBV7-9 and J usage is TRBJ1-3, with D possibly being TRBD1 (5 bases). The length of the CDR3 is 19 residues. V gave up 5 bases and J gave up 3 bases, with 26 bases separating them. Germline assignment: CDR1 SEHNR and CDR2 FQNEAQ (reference sequence). The CDR3 protein is CASSPLLGAGPLGGNTIYF. DNA for the CDR3: TGTGCCAGCAGCCCACTTTTAGGTGCAGGGCCCTTAGGTGGAAACACCATATATTTT.

The V gene is TRBV7-9, the J gene TRBJ2-5; a weak D match, TRBD1 (6 bases). Deletions cut 4 bases from V and 4 bases from J, with 16 bases between. There are 15 residues in the CDR3. CDR1 is SEHNR, CDR2 FQNEAQ, per germline (reference sequence). CDR3 protein: CASSYGQTGGETQYF. The CDR3 DNA reads TGTGCCAGCAGCTACGGACAGACGGGTGGAGAGACCCAGTACTTC.

This chain joins TRBV5-6 and TRBJ2-7; 13 nucleotides line up with TRBD2. Germline loops: CDR1 SGHDT, CDR2 YYEEEE. This CDR3 is 16 amino acids long. V shed 1 base and J 2 bases; nucleotides not matched to a gene: 3. CDR3 in amino acids: CASSLKGLAGTYEQYF. The CDR3 region has the DNA TGTGCCAGCAGCTTGAAGGGACTAGCGGGGACCTACGAGCAGTACTTC.

This chain connects TRBV6-4 to TRBJ2-1; 8 bases agree with TRBD1. Germline V gene sequence: CDR1 MRHNA, CDR2 SNTAGT. V trimming: 8 bases; J trimming: 1 base; junction bases outside the gene matches: 13. This CDR3 region has 17 residues. CDR3 nucleotides: TGTGCCAGCTCACCAGAACCCGGACAGGGATCCTACAATGAGCAGTTCTTC. Translation: CASSPEPGQGSYNEQFF.

The J gene is TRBJ1-1, the V gene TRBV4-1, with D unresolved. Per the germline V gene, CDR1 is MGHRA and CDR2 is YSYEKL. The V end lost 1 base, the J end lost 1 base, and 7 bases lay between the germline ends. This CDR3 is 14 amino acids long. CDR3 coding DNA: TGCGCCAGCAGCCAAGTCGCGAGGAACACTGAAGCTTTCTTT. Its protein product is CASSQVARNTEAFF.

This clone was seen once. The V and J genes are TRBV7-8 and TRBJ1-1; D is unresolved. From germline, CDR1 is SGHVS and CDR2 FQNEAQ. The CDR3 is made up of 13 amino acids. V shed 2 bases and J shed 6 bases, with 10 bases lying between them. DNA for the CDR3: TGTGCCAGCAGCTTAATCGGGTGGGCTGAAGCTTTCTTT. This encodes CASSLIGWAEAFF.

In this sample, this clone turned up once. The genes are TRBV6-5 and TRBJ2-7, with D tentatively TRBD2 (5 bases). V shed 3 bases and J shed 0 bases, with 9 bases lying between them. Germline values: CDR1 MNHEY, CDR2 SVGAGI. CDR3 length: 14 residues. DNA for the CDR3: TGTGCCAGCAGTTATGCTACTAGCTCCTACGAGCAGTACTTC. Protein product: CASSYATSSYEQYF.

The chain uses TRBV18 and TRBJ2-2, with 7 nucleotides matching TRBD1. V shed 0 bases, J shed 0 bases, and the junction held 7 bases outside the gene matches. Germline loops: CDR1 KGHSH, CDR2 LQKENI. This CDR3 contains 18 residues. The CDR3 region is CASSPPSAGGSNTGELFF. The CDR3, as DNA: TGTGCCAGCTCACCACCGTCGGCAGGGGGTTCGAACACCGGGGAGCTGTTTTTT.